Below, 2 T cell receptor beta chains from the same sample are listed, as sequenced in a study of shared clonotypes between healthy human individuals. Profiling relied on immunoSEQ multiplex PCR, and the TCRdb table lists in-frame clones only, not all of them. The table has around 2,000,000 clones, about 95% seen once; the top ten hold about 1.1%. CD45RO-negative, CCR7-positively selected cells formed the naive CD8 fraction, excluding terminally differentiated effector memory CD45RA+ cells. The specimen was naive CD8+ T cells sorted from blood. These receptors all come from a man aged 18 to 35 in good health.

The V and J genes are TRBV7-9 and TRBJ2-1, with 7 bases fitting TRBD1. Germline V gives CDR1 SEHNR, CDR2 FQNEAQ (reference sequence). Germline trimming cut 3 bases from V and 10 bases from J; bases unmatched to any gene: 6. This CDR3 is 13 amino acids long. The CDR3 protein is CASSFQGVEEQFF. CDR3 nucleotide sequence: TGTGCCAGCAGCTTCCAGGGGGTGGAGGAGCAGTTCTTC.

The CDR3 sequence: CASSSLFPGMNTEAFF. In nucleotides, the CDR3 is TGTGCCAGCAGCTCCCTTTTCCCGGGGATGAACACTGAAGCTTTCTTT. This rearrangement joins TRBV11-1 to TRBJ1-1; the D is unclear. CDR3 length: 16 amino acids. The V gene's germline CDR1 is SGHAT and CDR2 FQDESV (reference sequence). V was clipped by 4 bases and J by 0 bases, with 15 bases between them.